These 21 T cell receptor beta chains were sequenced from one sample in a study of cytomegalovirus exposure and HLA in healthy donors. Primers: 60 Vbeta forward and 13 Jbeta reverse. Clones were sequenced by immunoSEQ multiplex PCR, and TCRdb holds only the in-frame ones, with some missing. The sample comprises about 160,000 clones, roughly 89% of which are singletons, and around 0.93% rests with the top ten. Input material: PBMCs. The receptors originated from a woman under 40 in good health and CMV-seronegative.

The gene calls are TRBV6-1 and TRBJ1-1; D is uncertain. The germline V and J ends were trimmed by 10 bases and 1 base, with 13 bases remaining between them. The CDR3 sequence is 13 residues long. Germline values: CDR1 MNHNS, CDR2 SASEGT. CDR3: CATEGVGNTEAFF. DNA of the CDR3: TGTGCCACCGAGGGTGTTGGGAACACTGAAGCTTTCTTT.

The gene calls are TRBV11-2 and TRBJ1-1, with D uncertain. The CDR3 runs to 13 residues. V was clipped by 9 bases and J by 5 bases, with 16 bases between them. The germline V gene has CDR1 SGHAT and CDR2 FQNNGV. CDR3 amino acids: CASSNIRGTEAFF. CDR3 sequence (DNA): TGTGCCAGTAGCAACATCCGGGGTACTGAAGCTTTCTTT.

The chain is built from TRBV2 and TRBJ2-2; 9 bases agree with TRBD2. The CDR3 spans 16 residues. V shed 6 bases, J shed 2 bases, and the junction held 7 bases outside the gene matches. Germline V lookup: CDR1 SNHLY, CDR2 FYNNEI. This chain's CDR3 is CASRPGTSRNTGELFF. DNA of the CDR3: TGTGCCAGCAGACCCGGGACTAGCCGAAACACCGGGGAGCTGTTTTTT.

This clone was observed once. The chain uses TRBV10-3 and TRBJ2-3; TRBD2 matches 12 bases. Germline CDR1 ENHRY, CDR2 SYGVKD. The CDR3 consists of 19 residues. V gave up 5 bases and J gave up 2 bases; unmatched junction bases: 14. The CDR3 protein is CAISTRTSGKRLLTDTQYF. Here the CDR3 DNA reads TGTGCCATCAGTACCCGGACTAGCGGGAAACGATTACTCACAGATACGCAGTATTTT.

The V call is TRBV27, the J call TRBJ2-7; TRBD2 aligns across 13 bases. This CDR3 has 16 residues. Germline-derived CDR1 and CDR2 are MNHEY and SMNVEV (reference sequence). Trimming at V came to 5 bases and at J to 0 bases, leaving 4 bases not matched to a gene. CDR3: CASSMGLAGTSYEQYF. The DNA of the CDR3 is TGTGCCAGCAGTATGGGACTAGCGGGGACCTCCTACGAGCAGTACTTC.

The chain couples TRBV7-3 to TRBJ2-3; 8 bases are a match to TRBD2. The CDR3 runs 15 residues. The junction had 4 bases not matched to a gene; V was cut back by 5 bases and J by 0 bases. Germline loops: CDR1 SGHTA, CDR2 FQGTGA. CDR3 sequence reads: CASSPGGASTDTQYF. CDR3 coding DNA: TGTGCCAGCAGCCCGGGGGGGGCTAGCACAGATACGCAGTATTTT. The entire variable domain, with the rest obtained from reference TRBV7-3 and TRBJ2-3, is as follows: GAGVSQTPSNKVTEKGKYVELRCDPISGHTALYWYRQSLGQGPEFLIYFQGTGAADDSGLPNDRFFAVRPEGSVSTLKIQRTERGDSAVYLCASSPGGASTDTQYFGPGTRLTVL.

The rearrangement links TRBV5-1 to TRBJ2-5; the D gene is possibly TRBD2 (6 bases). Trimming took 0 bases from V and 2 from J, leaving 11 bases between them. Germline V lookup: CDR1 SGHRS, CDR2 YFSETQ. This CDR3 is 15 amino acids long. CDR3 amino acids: CASSLDPGTQETQYF. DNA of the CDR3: TGCGCCAGCAGCTTGGACCCGGGGACTCAAGAGACCCAGTACTTC.

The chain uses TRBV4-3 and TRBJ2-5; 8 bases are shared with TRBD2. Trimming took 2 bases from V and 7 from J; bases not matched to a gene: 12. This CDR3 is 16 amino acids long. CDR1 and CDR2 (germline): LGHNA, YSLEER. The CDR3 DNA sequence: TGCGCCAGCAGCCAAAGACAACTAGCGGTGGGGGGGACCCAGTACTTC. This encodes CASSQRQLAVGGTQYF.

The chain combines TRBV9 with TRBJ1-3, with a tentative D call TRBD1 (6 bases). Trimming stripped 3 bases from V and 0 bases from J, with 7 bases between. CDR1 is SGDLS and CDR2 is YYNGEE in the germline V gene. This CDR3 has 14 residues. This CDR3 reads CASSGTASGNTIYF. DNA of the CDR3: TGTGCCAGCAGCGGGACAGCCTCTGGAAACACCATATATTTT.

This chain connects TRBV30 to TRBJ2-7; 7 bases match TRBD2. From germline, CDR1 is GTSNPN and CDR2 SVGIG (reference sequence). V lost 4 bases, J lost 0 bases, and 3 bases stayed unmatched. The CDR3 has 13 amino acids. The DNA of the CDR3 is TGTGCCTGGAACGGCGGGAGCTCCTACGAGCAGTACTTC. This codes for CAWNGGSSYEQYF.

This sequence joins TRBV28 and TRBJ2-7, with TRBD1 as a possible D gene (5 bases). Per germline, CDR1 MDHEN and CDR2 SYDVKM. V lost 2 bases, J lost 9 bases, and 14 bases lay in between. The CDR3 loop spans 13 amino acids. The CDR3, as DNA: TGTGCCAGCAGTTTAGTTCCCCGACAGTGGCAGTACTTC. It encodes CASSLVPRQWQYF.

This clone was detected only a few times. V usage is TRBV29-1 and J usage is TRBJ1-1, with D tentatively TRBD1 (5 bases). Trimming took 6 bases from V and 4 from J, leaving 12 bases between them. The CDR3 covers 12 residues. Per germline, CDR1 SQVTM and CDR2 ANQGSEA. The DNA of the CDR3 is TGCAGCGTGGGGACTGAAGGCACTGAAGCTTTCTTT. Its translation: CSVGTEGTEAFF.

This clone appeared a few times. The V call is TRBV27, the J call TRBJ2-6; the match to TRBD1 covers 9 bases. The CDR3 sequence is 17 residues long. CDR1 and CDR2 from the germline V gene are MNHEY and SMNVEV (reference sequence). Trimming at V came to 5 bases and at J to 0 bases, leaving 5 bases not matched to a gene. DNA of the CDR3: TGTGCCAGCAGTCTCGACAGGGGGAGCTCTGGGGCCAACGTCCTGACTTTC. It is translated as CASSLDRGSSGANVLTF.

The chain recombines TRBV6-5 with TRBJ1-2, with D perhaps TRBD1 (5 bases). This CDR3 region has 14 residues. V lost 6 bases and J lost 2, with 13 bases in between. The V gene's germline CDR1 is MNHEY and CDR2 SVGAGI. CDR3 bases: TGTGCCAGCAGGGAGCGGGGGAGGAACTATGGCTACACCTTC. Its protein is CASRERGRNYGYTF.

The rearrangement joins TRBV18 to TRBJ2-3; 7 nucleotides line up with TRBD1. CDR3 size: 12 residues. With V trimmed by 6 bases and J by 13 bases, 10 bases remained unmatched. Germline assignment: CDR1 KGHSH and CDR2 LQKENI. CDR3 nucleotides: TGTGCCAGCTCGCCTGACAGGGTCGGCAAGTATTTT. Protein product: CASSPDRVGKYF.

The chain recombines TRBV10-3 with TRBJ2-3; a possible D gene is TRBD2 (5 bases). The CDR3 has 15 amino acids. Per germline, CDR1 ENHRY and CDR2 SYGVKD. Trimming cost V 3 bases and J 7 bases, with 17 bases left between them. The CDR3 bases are TGTGCCATCAGTGACAAGGACTGGAGTGAATATACGCAGTATTTT. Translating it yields CAISDKDWSEYTQYF.

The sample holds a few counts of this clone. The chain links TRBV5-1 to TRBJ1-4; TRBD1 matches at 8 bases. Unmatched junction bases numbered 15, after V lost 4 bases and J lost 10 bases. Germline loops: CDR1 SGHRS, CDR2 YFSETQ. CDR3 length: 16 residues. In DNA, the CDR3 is TGCGCCAGCAGCATTGATCCCGGGACAGGAAAGGGAAAACTGTTTTTT. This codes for CASSIDPGTGKGKLFF.

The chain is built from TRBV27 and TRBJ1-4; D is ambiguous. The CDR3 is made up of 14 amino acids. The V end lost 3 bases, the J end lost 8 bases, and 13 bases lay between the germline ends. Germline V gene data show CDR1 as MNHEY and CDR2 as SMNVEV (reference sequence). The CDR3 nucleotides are TGTGCCAGCAGTTTGACCCCGGGGAGCGAAAAACTGTTTTTT. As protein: CASSLTPGSEKLFF. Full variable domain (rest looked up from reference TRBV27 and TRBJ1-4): EAQVTQNPRYLITVTGKKLTVTCSQNMNHEYMSWYRQDPGLGLRQIYYSMNVEVTDKGDVPEGYKVSRKEKRNFPLILESPSPNQTSLYFCASSLTPGSEKLFFGSGTQLSVL.

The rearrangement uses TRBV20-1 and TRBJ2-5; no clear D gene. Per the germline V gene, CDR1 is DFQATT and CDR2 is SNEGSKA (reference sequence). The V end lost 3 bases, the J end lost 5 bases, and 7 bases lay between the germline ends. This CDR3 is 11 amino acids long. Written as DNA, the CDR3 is TGCAGTGCTAGGCAGGCGGAGACCCAGTACTTC. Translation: CSARQAETQYF.

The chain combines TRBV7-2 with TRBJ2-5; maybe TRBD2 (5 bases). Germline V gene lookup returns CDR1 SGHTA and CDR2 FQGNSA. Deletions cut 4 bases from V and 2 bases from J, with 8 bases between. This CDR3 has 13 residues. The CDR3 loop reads CASSSGRQETQYF. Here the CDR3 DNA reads TGTGCCAGCAGCTCGGGGAGACAAGAGACCCAGTACTTC.

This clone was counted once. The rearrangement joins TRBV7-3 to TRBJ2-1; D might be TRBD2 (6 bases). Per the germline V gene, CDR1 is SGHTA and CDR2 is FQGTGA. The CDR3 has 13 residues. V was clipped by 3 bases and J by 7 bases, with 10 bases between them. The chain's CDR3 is CASSFPGGNEQFF. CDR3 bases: TGTGCCAGCAGCTTCCCTGGAGGGAATGAGCAGTTCTTC. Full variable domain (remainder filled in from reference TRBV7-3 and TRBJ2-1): GAGVSQTPSNKVTEKGKYVELRCDPISGHTALYWYRQSLGQGPEFLIYFQGTGAADDSGLPNDRFFAVRPEGSVSTLKIQRTERGDSAVYLCASSFPGGNEQFFGPGTRLTVL.